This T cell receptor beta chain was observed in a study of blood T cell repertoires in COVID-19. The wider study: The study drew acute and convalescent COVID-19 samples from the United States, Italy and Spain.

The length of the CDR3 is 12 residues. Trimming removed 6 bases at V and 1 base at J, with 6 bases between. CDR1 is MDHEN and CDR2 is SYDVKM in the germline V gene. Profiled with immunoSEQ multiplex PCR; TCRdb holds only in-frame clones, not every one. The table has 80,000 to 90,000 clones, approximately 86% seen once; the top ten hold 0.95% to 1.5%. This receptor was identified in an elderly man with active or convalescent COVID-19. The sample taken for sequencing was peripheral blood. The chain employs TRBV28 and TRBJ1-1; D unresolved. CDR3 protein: CASRVGNTEAFF. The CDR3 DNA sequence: TGTGCCAGCAGGGTCGGGAACACTGAAGCTTTCTTT.